This is a list of T cell receptor beta chains from one sample in a study of tumor and adjacent non-tumor tissue in lung cancer. MiXCR, run by TCRdb on the multiplex PCR reads, gives a single entry per CDR3 protein. The sample includes roughly 75,000 distinct CDR3 sequences, around 74% of them seen just once. Material: lung tumor tissue. Receptors originate from a woman between 45 and 65 years old with non-small cell lung cancer. Both conserved end residues are part of each CDR3. The D gene is left open where the match is weak. Expanded clones are given a class, and other clones once, few, many or no size at all.

V gene	clone size	J gene	D gene	CDR3 protein	CDR3 DNA
TRBV5-6	.	TRBJ2-7	.	CVNSLIASYEQYF	TGTGTCAACAGCTTGATAGCTTCCTACGAGCAGTACTTC
TRBV5-1	.	TRBJ2-7	.	CASSIHRERYEQYF	TGCGCCAGCAGCATCCATAGGGAGCGCTACGAGCAGTACTTC
TRBV5-6	.	TRBJ1-3	TRBD1	CASSSLSTGAGYSGNTIYF	TGTGCCAGCAGCTCCTTAAGTACAGGGGCGGGATACTCTGGAAACACCATATATTTT
TRBV11-1	once	TRBJ2-2	.	CASSWRTRLGELFF	TGTGCCAGCAGTTGGAGAACGAGACTTGGTGAGCTGTTTTTT
TRBV6-6	.	TRBJ1-6	.	CASSSPGAPGYSHLHF	TGTGCCAGTAGTTCACCCGGGGCGCCGGGCTATTCACACCTCCACTTT
TRBV11-3	once	TRBJ2-3	TRBD2	CASGLGRREGTDTQYF	TGTGCCAGCGGCTTAGGACGGCGGGAGGGTACAGATACGCAGTATTTT
TRBV7-8	many	TRBJ1-1	.	CASSSAVNTEAFF	TGTGCCAGCAGCTCCGCAGTGAACACTGAAGCTTTCTTT
TRBV6-1	many	TRBJ2-2	.	CASTTGNRDTGELFF	TGTGCCAGCACGACGGGGAATCGCGACACCGGGGAGCTGTTTTTT
TRBV29-1	.	TRBJ1-2	TRBD1	CSVERQGAYGYSF	TGCAGCGTCGAACGGCAGGGGGCTTATGGCTACAGTTTC
TRBV6-6	.	TRBJ2-1	TRBD2	CASSNHGGSSYNEQFF	TGCGCCAGCAGTAATCACGGCGGGAGCTCCTACAATGAGCAGTTCTTC
TRBV29-1	.	TRBJ2-2	.	CSVGGLMNTGELFF	TGCAGCGTTGGGGGATTAATGAACACCGGGGAGCTGTTTTTT
TRBV6-1	.	TRBJ2-1	TRBD2	CASNSLAGGYYEQFF	TGTGCCAGCAATTCTCTAGCGGGAGGGTACTATGAGCAGTTCTTC
TRBV6-6	.	TRBJ2-7	.	CAINYDWGNEQYF	TGTGCCATCAACTACGACTGGGGCAACGAGCAGTACTTC
TRBV5-4	.	TRBJ2-5	.	CVSSPGYDLRETQYF	TGTGTCAGCAGCCCGGGCTATGACCTGCGCGAGACACAGTACTTC
TRBV6-5	.	TRBJ2-7	.	CASRPPWTASYEQYF	TGTGCCAGCAGACCCCCTTGGACAGCGTCCTACGAGCAATACTTC
TRBV28	.	TRBJ2-7	TRBD2	CANTGGTIISF	TGTGCCAACACGGGGGGGACAATAATATCGTTC
TRBV7-8	.	TRBJ2-7	TRBD1	CASIPRGGQGAYEQYF	TGTGCCAGCATCCCTAGAGGCGGACAGGGAGCCTACGAGCAGTACTTC
TRBV10-1	.	TRBJ2-3	TRBD2	CASSDPGLAGVDTQYF	TGTGCCAGCAGTGATCCGGGATTAGCGGGAGTAGATACGCAATATTTT
TRBV12-3/TRBV12-4	.	TRBJ2-3	.	CTSSLRLQGSDTQYF	TGTACCAGCAGTTTAAGGCTTCAGGGTTCCGATACGCAGTATTTT
TRBV20-1	many	TRBJ2-1	.	CSARGAEGGYEQFF	TGCAGTGCTAGAGGTGCGGAGGGCGGATATGAGCAGTTCTTC
TRBV5-1	.	TRBJ1-3	.	CASSLAPRGNTIYF	TGCGCCAGCAGCCTCGCTCCGAGGGGAAACACCATATATTTT
TRBV7-9	few	TRBJ2-1	.	CASSASRTYFGNEQFF	TGTGCCAGCAGCGCCAGCCGCACATACTTCGGCAATGAGCAGTTCTTC
TRBV29-1	.	TRBJ2-2	TRBD2	CSIRTRTWELFF	TGCAGTATCCGGACTAGAACCTGGGAGCTGTTTTTT
TRBV6-1	.	TRBJ1-4	.	CVSIWGEANEKLFF	TGTGTCAGCATCTGGGGCGAAGCTAATGAAAAACTGTTTTTT
TRBV6-5	once	TRBJ1-4	.	CASTHTGNEKLFF	TGTGCCAGCACCCACACTGGTAATGAAAAACTGTTTTTT
TRBV29-1	.	TRBJ2-5	TRBD2	CNVEGSREGEKAIQETQYF	TGCAACGTTGAAGGCAGTCGGGAGGGAGAAAAGGCGATCCAAGAGACCCAGTACTTC
TRBV20-1	.	TRBJ1-5	.	CSTSRGDSNQAQHF	TGCAGTACTAGCCGGGGTGATAGCAATCAGGCCCAGCATTTT
TRBV12-3/TRBV12-4	.	TRBJ2-5	.	CASSLALGAQYF	TGTGCCAGCAGTTTAGCCTTAGGGGCCCAGTACTTC
TRBV11-2	.	TRBJ2-1	.	CASSFGRADNEQFF	TGTGCCAGCAGCTTTGGTAGAGCCGACAATGAGCAATTCTTC
TRBV20-1	.	TRBJ2-2	.	CSASRDSNIGELFF	TGCAGTGCAAGCCGGGACTCTAACATCGGGGAGCTGTTCTTT
TRBV12-3/TRBV12-4	.	TRBJ2-3	.	CASSPTGTEQYF	TGTGCCAGTAGTCCAACCGGGACGGAGCAGTATTTT
TRBV6-6	.	TRBJ2-5	.	CASSSQQEGGETQYF	TGTGCCAGCAGTTCCCAGCAGGAAGGGGGGGAGACACAGTACTTC
TRBV5-1	.	TRBJ2-7	TRBD2	CTSSPDGLGVRDYEQYF	TGCACCAGCAGCCCGGATGGACTGGGGGTTCGGGACTACGAGCAGTACTTT
TRBV20-1	many	TRBJ2-7	.	CSARRLDTYEQYF	TGCAGTGCAAGAAGGCTCGATACCTACGAGCAGTACTTC
TRBV6-5	medium-sized	TRBJ2-3	TRBD2	CASRILAGGSTDTQYF	TGTGCCAGCAGAATACTAGCGGGAGGAAGCACAGATACGCAGTATTTT
TRBV11-1	.	TRBJ2-2	.	CANSFGAWTQLNTGELFF	TGTGCCAACAGCTTCGGAGCGTGGACTCAGTTGAACACCGGGGAGCTGTTTTTC
TRBV29-1	few	TRBJ2-5	TRBD1	CSVYDRGETQYF	TGCAGCGTATACGACAGGGGGGAGACCCAGTACTTC
TRBV6-1	.	TRBJ1-2	.	CASSDLASYGYTF	TGCGCCAGCAGTGACCTGGCAAGCTATGGCTACACCTTC
TRBV6-1	once	TRBJ1-1	TRBD1	CASKYRQGTKAFF	TGTGCCAGCAAGTACAGACAGGGAACTAAAGCTTTCTTT
TRBV10-2	.	TRBJ1-5	.	CASSGVGAQQPQHF	TGCGCCAGCAGTGGGGTTGGTGCACAGCAGCCCCAGCATTTT
TRBV28	.	TRBJ2-7	TRBD2	CASSLNSGVAYEEYF	TGTGCCAGCAGTTTAAATAGCGGGGTTGCCTATGAAGAGTACTTC
TRBV4-1	.	TRBJ1-2	.	CANSQVIGSYYGYTF	TGCGCCAACAGCCAAGTAATAGGGTCCTACTATGGCTACACCTTC
TRBV7-9	.	TRBJ2-7	.	CASSLPAYEQYF	TGTGCCAGCAGCTTACCAGCCTACGAGCAGTACTTC
TRBV4-2	.	TRBJ2-3	.	CASSRDELAGSDTQYF	TGTGCCAGCAGCCGGGACGAACTAGCAGGATCAGATACGCAGTATTTT
TRBV20-1	.	TRBJ2-7	.	CSAGVVETYEQYF	TGCAGTGCTGGAGTCGTGGAGACCTACGAACAGTACTTC
TRBV28	many	TRBJ2-7	.	CASSGQRVKQYF	TGTGCCAGCAGCGGACAGAGGGTGAAGCAGTACTTC
TRBV28	many	TRBJ1-5	.	CASSFVVERDPFFGYNQPQHF	TGTGCCAGCAGTTTTGTTGTGGAGAGGGACCCTTTCTTCGGGTACAATCAGCCCCAGCATTTT